These 31 T cell receptor beta chains originate from one sample sequenced in a study of control samples from healthy donors and cancer patients. Assay: immunoSEQ multiplex PCR; the TCRdb copy retains only in-frame clones and omits some. The repertoire holds 130,000 or so clones, with around nine tenths as singletons. Sequenced: blood. The receptors originated from a man between 50 and 59 years old in good health.

The chain joins TRBV19 to TRBJ2-3; TRBD2 might be the D (7 bases). This CDR3 is built from 17 residues. Trimming cost V 2 bases and J 2 bases, with 17 bases left between them. Germline values: CDR1 LNHDA, CDR2 SQIVND (reference sequence). The CDR3 protein is CASSISWEGTSTDTQYF. The DNA for the CDR3 is TGTGCCAGTAGTATAAGTTGGGAGGGGACATCCACAGATACGCAGTATTTT.

The chain is built from TRBV12-3 or TRBV12-4 and TRBJ1-4; no clear D gene. This CDR3 contains 12 residues. Trimming shortened V by 8 bases and J by 8 bases, and 12 bases separated the two germline ends. Here the CDR3 DNA reads TGTGCCAGCTTAACACCCGGGGAAAAACTGTTTTTT. Translation gives CASLTPGEKLFF.

The rearrangement joins TRBV5-4 to TRBJ1-2; weak D call: TRBD1 (6 bases). V lost 0 bases, J lost 8 bases, and 17 bases lay in between. This CDR3 comprises 15 residues. CDR1 and CDR2 (germline): SGHNT, YYREEE (reference sequence). The CDR3 here is CASSLDSGVTSGYTF. DNA for the CDR3: TGTGCCAGCAGCTTGGATTCAGGGGTGACTAGCGGCTACACCTTC. The full variable domain, with the rest looked up from reference TRBV5-4 and TRBJ1-2, is ETGVTQSPTHLIKTRGQQVTLRCSSQSGHNTVSWYQQALGQGPQFIFQYYREEENGRGNFPPRFSGLQFPNYSSELNVNALELDDSALYLCASSLDSGVTSGYTFGSGTRLTVV.

V is TRBV19 and J is TRBJ1-2; D possibly corresponds to TRBD1 (5 bases). There are 16 residues in the CDR3. V shed 2 bases and J shed 4 bases, with 17 bases lying between them. CDR1 and CDR2 from the germline V gene are LNHDA and SQIVND (reference sequence). For the CDR3, the DNA is TGTGCCAGTAGTATACCAACTCTAGGGACGTTCTATGGCTACACCTTC. Amino acid sequence: CASSIPTLGTFYGYTF.

The genes are TRBV19 and TRBJ1-5; D not resolved. The V gene's germline CDR1 is LNHDA and CDR2 SQIVND (reference sequence). The CDR3 runs 15 residues. The V end lost 1 base, the J end lost 7 bases, and 14 bases lay between the germline ends. CDR3 in amino acids: CASSIVGQWAQPQHF. CDR3 DNA sequence: TGTGCCAGTAGTATAGTAGGGCAGTGGGCCCAGCCCCAGCATTTT. Variable domain in full (rest from reference TRBV19 and TRBJ1-5): DGGITQSPKYLFRKEGQNVTLSCEQNLNHDAMYWYRQDPGQGLRLIYYSQIVNDFQKGDIAEGYSVSREKKESFPLTVTSAQKNPTAFYLCASSIVGQWAQPQHFGDGTRLSIL.

This clone has just a few counts. V gene TRBV7-3 combines with J gene TRBJ2-2; 9 bases map to TRBD1. V was clipped by 5 bases and J by 7 bases; unmatched bases: 8. CDR3 length: 15 amino acids. From germline, CDR1 is SGHTA and CDR2 FQGTGA. DNA of the CDR3: TGTGCCAGCAGCCCCGGGACAGGGCTTGACGGGGAGCTGTTTTTT. The encoded protein is CASSPGTGLDGELFF.

The chain carries TRBV9 and TRBJ2-7; no clear D gene. V shed 0 bases and J shed 2 bases, with 9 bases lying between them. CDR1 and CDR2 from the germline V gene are SGDLS and YYNGEE. The CDR3 runs to 14 residues. The CDR3: CASSVGGSTYEQYF. Here the CDR3 DNA reads TGTGCCAGCAGCGTAGGTGGCAGCACCTACGAGCAGTACTTC.

This chain links TRBV6-5 with TRBJ2-1; D is unresolved. The germline V and J ends were trimmed by 0 bases and 7 bases, with 10 bases remaining between them. CDR1 and CDR2 from the germline V gene are MNHEY and SVGAGI. The CDR3 totals 14 residues. The CDR3 bases are TGTGCCAGCAGTTACTCAGGGTTCGGTAATGAGCAGTTCTTC. This translates into CASSYSGFGNEQFF.

The chain has TRBV28 and TRBJ2-1; D ambiguous. Germline-derived CDR1 and CDR2 are MDHEN and SYDVKM. Deletions cut 4 bases from V and 2 bases from J, with 9 bases between. The CDR3 spans 14 residues. The CDR3: CASSWGGTYNEQFF. The CDR3 DNA reads TGTGCCAGCAGTTGGGGTGGGACCTACAATGAGCAGTTCTTC.

The chain joins TRBV23-1 to TRBJ1-1; D is unresolved. TRBV23-1 is given ORF status, its function remaining uncertain. The CDR3 is 10 residues long. Trimming pared 6 bases from V and 6 bases from J, leaving 5 bases between. The chain's CDR3 is CASSSPEAFF. The DNA for the CDR3 is TGCGCCAGCAGCAGCCCTGAAGCTTTCTTT.

V gene TRBV13 combines with J gene TRBJ2-2, with D perhaps TRBD2 (6 bases). Germline-derived CDR1 and CDR2 are PRHDT and FYEKMQ (reference sequence). V lost 11 bases and J 0 bases, leaving 13 bases between the germline ends. The CDR3 runs 14 residues. CDR3 protein: CASRRGANTGELFF. DNA of the CDR3: TGTGCCTCGCGGCGGGGTGCGAACACCGGGGAGCTGTTTTTT. Combining the CDR3 with reference TRBV13 and TRBJ2-2 gives the whole variable domain AAGVIQSPRHLIKEKRETATLKCYPIPRHDTVYWYQQGPGQDPQFLISFYEKMQSDKGSIPDRFSAQQFSDYHSELNMSSLELGDSALYFCASRRGANTGELFFGEGSRLTVL.

This chain connects TRBV10-3 to TRBJ1-1, with no clear D. The V end was cut by 3 bases, the J end by 2 bases, with 13 bases between. This CDR3 has 15 amino acids. Germline CDR1 and CDR2: ENHRY and SYGVKD. The CDR3 reads CAISDLAASNTEAFF. DNA of the CDR3: TGTGCCATCAGTGATCTCGCCGCGTCCAACACTGAAGCTTTCTTT.

The chain employs TRBV30 and TRBJ2-4; no clear D. Germline V gives CDR1 GTSNPN, CDR2 SVGIG (reference sequence). Trimming took 0 bases from V and 15 from J, leaving 15 bases between them. The CDR3 is made up of 12 amino acids. The CDR3 protein is CAWSVLGSGSYF. The CDR3 DNA reads as TGTGCCTGGAGTGTACTCGGATCCGGTTCGTACTTC.

The V gene is TRBV24-1, the J gene TRBJ1-6, with D perhaps TRBD1 (5 bases). V lost 7 bases and J lost 7, with 10 bases in between. Germline loops: CDR1 KGHDR, CDR2 SFDVKD. The CDR3 runs to 13 residues. CDR3 in DNA: TGTGCCACCAGGCGGGACTCGAATTCACCCCTCCACTTT. It is translated as CATRRDSNSPLHF.

The V call is TRBV28, the J call TRBJ1-4; 7 bases agree with TRBD1. The ends lost 6 bases at V and 3 bases at J; junction bases unmatched: 7. Looked up from germline, CDR1 is MDHEN and CDR2 is SYDVKM. This CDR3 has 15 residues. CDR3 loop: CASSLTGTANEKLFF. DNA of the CDR3: TGTGCCAGCAGCTTAACCGGGACAGCTAATGAAAAACTGTTTTTT.

The chain is built from TRBV6-5 and TRBJ2-6; TRBD1 aligns across 7 bases. Germline-derived CDR1 and CDR2 are MNHEY and SVGAGI. Trimming took 4 bases from V and 5 from J; bases not matched to a gene: 5. The CDR3 length is 15 residues. CDR3 nucleotides: TGTGCCAGCAGTTCTAAGGGGGCCTGGGCCAACGTCCTGACTTTC. Translation: CASSSKGAWANVLTF.

This chain uses TRBV30 with TRBJ1-6; a weak D match, TRBD1 (6 bases). Trimming pared 5 bases from V and 6 bases from J, leaving 23 bases between. Germline CDR1 reads GTSNPN; CDR2 reads SVGIG (reference sequence). The CDR3 runs to 17 residues. CDR3 in DNA: TGTGCCTGGTGCCCGCTTGGTCAGGGGATTAGTAATTCACCCCTCCACTTT. This encodes CAWCPLGQGISNSPLHF.

This clone was seen only once. The chain joins TRBV13 to TRBJ2-5; 9 bases map to TRBD2. The V segment lost 4 bases and the J segment 5 bases; nucleotides outside the gene matches: 5. Germline CDR1 is PRHDT and CDR2 is FYEKMQ (reference sequence). CDR3 length: 14 amino acids. The CDR3 spells CASSSSLAGETQYF. The CDR3 DNA reads TGTGCCAGCAGCTCGTCCCTAGCGGGGGAGACCCAGTACTTC.

The chain links TRBV19 to TRBJ1-4; unclear D gene. Germline V lookup: CDR1 LNHDA, CDR2 SQIVND (reference sequence). CDR3 length: 16 residues. V was pared by 3 bases and J by 1 base, with 12 bases between. The CDR3 here is CASSMPRGRTNEKLFF. In DNA, the CDR3 is TGTGCCAGTAGTATGCCGCGAGGTCGAACTAATGAAAAACTGTTTTTT.

The chain is built from TRBV6-1 and TRBJ1-2; D possibly corresponds to TRBD1 (5 bases). Germline V gene lookup returns CDR1 MNHNS and CDR2 SASEGT. The CDR3 contains 15 residues. With 3 bases removed from V and 1 base from J, the gap between germline ends came to 12 bases. DNA for the CDR3: TGTGCCAGCAGTGATTCGTGGGGGGGTAACTATGGCTACACCTTC. It specifies CASSDSWGGNYGYTF.

This clone was seen just once. This chain joins TRBV6-5 and TRBJ2-1; possibly TRBD1 or TRBD2 for D (6 bases each). V dropped 5 bases and J dropped 6 bases, with 11 bases sitting between them. This CDR3 region has 13 residues. Germline assignment: CDR1 MNHEY and CDR2 SVGAGI. CDR3 in amino acids: CASSRGTSNEQFF. Written as DNA, the CDR3 is TGTGCCAGCAGTCGCGGGACATCCAATGAGCAGTTCTTC.

This chain joins TRBV7-8 and TRBJ1-4, with 8 bases identical to TRBD1. Germline trimming cut 4 bases from V and 14 bases from J; bases unmatched to any gene: 9. Germline values: CDR1 SGHVS, CDR2 FQNEAQ. CDR3 length equals 13 residues. The CDR3 loop reads CASSSRTGLMLFF. In DNA, the CDR3 is TGTGCCAGCAGCTCCCGGACAGGGTTGATGCTGTTTTTT.

DNA for the CDR3: TGTGCCAGCAGTGAACTCAACAGGGTTTTTGGCACCGGGGAGCTGTTTTTT. Translated, it gives CASSELNRVFGTGELFF. This rearrangement joins TRBV28 to TRBJ2-2; possibly TRBD1 for D (6 bases). Germline CDR1 is MDHEN and CDR2 is SYDVKM. The V end lost 5 bases, the J end lost 4 bases, and 20 bases lay between the germline ends. The CDR3 spans 17 residues.

The CDR3 coding sequence is TGTGCCAGCAGCTTAGGGGGCCAAAACTACGAGCAGTACTTC. It encodes CASSLGGQNYEQYF. The chain joins TRBV7-2 to TRBJ2-7; a weak D match, TRBD1 (5 bases). The V end was cut by 1 base, the J end by 3 bases, with 10 bases between. The CDR3 spans 14 residues. The germline V gene encodes CDR1 SGHTA and CDR2 FQGNSA.

The chain couples TRBV5-1 to TRBJ2-1, with unresolved D. There are 15 residues in the CDR3. Germline loops: CDR1 SGHRS, CDR2 YFSETQ. Trimming removed 1 base from V and 9 bases from J, with 17 bases in between. DNA for the CDR3: TGCGCCAGCAGCTTGAAAGTGACCGGATGGGCTGAGCAGTTCTTC. Protein sequence: CASSLKVTGWAEQFF.

This clone showed up just once. The genes are TRBV15 and TRBJ2-7; TRBD1 matches 8 bases. J gave up 3 bases and V 5 bases, and 6 bases lay outside the gene matches. Germline CDR1 is LNHNV and CDR2 is YYDKDF (reference sequence). The CDR3 covers 14 residues. Here the CDR3 reads CATSDPTGDYEQYF. The CDR3 DNA reads TGTGCCACCAGCGACCCGACAGGGGACTACGAGCAGTACTTC.

The rearrangement joins TRBV5-4 to TRBJ2-1; 8 bases agree with TRBD2. The V gene's germline CDR1 is SGHNT and CDR2 YYREEE (reference sequence). V shed 4 bases, J shed 7 bases, and the junction held 13 bases outside the gene matches. The CDR3 contains 16 residues. The CDR3 spells CASSPHPTGGRNEQFF. The CDR3 bases are TGTGCCAGCAGCCCACATCCAACGGGGGGGCGGAATGAGCAGTTCTTC.

The rearrangement uses TRBV5-1 and TRBJ2-2, with D unclear. The CDR3 length is 15 residues. Trimming took off 1 base at V and 6 bases at J, with 13 bases between the two ends. Germline values: CDR1 SGHRS, CDR2 YFSETQ. CDR3 sequence reads: CASSLMRETAGELFF. CDR3 coding DNA: TGCGCCAGCAGCTTGATGCGCGAGACCGCCGGGGAGCTGTTTTTT.

This clone was seen a single time. The chain joins TRBV4-1 to TRBJ2-3; TRBD1 aligns across 9 bases. Germline V gene lookup returns CDR1 MGHRA and CDR2 YSYEKL. V gave up 2 bases and J gave up 3 bases; unmatched junction bases: 6. The CDR3 spans 16 residues. CDR3 in DNA: TGCGCCAGCAGCCAAAGCCCGGGACAGGGAACAGATACGCAGTATTTT. Its translation is CASSQSPGQGTDTQYF.

This clone was found once. The chain recombines TRBV5-1 with TRBJ1-1; perhaps TRBD1 as D (6 bases). Germline V gene sequence: CDR1 SGHRS, CDR2 YFSETQ. V shed 1 base and J shed 0 bases, with 10 bases lying between them. CDR3 length: 15 amino acids. Here the CDR3 reads CASSLTQGLNTEAFF. The CDR3 DNA reads as TGCGCCAGCAGCTTGACTCAGGGGTTGAACACTGAAGCTTTCTTT.

The chain couples TRBV4-1 to TRBJ1-3, with TRBD1 identical over 7 bases. J gave up 3 bases and V 1 base, and 12 bases lay outside the gene matches. The germline CDR1 and CDR2 sequences are MGHRA and YSYEKL. The CDR3 is 18 amino acids. Here the CDR3 DNA reads TGCGCCAGCAGCCAAGGCGTCGGGACAGTGGTTTATGGAAACACCATATATTTT. This codes for CASSQGVGTVVYGNTIYF.